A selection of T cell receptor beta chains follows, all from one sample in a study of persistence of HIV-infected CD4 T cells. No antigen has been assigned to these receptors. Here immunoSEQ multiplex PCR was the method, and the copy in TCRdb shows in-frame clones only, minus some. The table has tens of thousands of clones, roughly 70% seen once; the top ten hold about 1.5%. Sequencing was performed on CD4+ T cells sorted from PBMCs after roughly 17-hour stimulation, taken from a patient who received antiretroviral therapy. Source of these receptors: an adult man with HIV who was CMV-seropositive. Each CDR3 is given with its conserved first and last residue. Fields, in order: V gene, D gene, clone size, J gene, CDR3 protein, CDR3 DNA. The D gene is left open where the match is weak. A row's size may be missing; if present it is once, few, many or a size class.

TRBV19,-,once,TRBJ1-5,CASKGEGWQPQHF,TGTGCCAGTAAGGGGGAGGGATGGCAGCCCCAGCATTTT
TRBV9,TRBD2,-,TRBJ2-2,CASSVEADSGGLTGELFF,TGTGCCAGCAGCGTAGAAGCGGATAGCGGGGGGCTCACCGGGGAGCTGTTTTTT
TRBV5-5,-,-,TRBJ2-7,CASSGGPGLSYEQYF,TGTGCCAGCAGCGGGGGGCCGGGGCTCTCCTACGAGCAGTACTTC
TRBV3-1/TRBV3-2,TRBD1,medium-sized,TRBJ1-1,CASSRDSYTEAFF,TGTGCCAGCAGCCGGGACAGCTACACTGAAGCTTTCTTT
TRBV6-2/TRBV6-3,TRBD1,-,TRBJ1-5,CASSRPGQSTPQHF,TGTGCCAGCAGCCGCCCGGGACAGTCGACGCCCCAGCATTTT
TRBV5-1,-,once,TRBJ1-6,CASSLEWGNSPLHF,TGCGCCAGCAGCTTGGAATGGGGGAATTCACCCCTCCACTTT
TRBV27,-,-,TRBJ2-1,CASSFRTYNEQFF,TGTGCCAGCAGTTTCCGCACCTACAATGAGCAGTTCTTC
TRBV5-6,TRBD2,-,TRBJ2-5,CASSLLLLAGKETQYF,TGTGCCAGCAGCTTGCTCCTACTAGCGGGGAAAGAGACCCAGTACTTC
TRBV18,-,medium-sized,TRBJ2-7,CASSPPSVSYEQYF,TGTGCCAGCTCACCCCCTTCCGTTTCCTACGAGCAGTACTTC
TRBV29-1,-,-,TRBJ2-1,CSVSQGNEQFF,TGCAGCGTCAGTCAGGGTAATGAGCAGTTCTTC
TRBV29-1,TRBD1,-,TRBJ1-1,CSVNPRQGNTEAFF,TGCAGCGTTAATCCCCGACAGGGCAACACTGAAGCTTTCTTT
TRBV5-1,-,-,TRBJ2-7,CASSSLDRSYEQYF,TGCGCCAGCAGCTCCCTCGACAGGTCCTACGAGCAGTACTTC
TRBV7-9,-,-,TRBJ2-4,CASSLVGKNIQYF,TGTGCCAGCAGCTTAGTGGGGAAAAACATTCAGTACTTC
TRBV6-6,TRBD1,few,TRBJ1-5,CASSQTGGNQPQHF,TGTGCCAGCAGCCAAACAGGGGGCAATCAGCCCCAGCATTTT
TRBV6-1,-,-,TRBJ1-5,CASSENPVQPQHF,TGTGCCAGCAGTGAAAACCCAGTTCAGCCCCAGCATTTT
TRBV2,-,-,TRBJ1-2,CASRATGTPNYGYTF,TGTGCCAGCAGGGCGACCGGGACCCCTAACTATGGCTACACCTTC
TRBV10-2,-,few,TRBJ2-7,CASSLTDSYEQYF,TGCGCCAGCAGTTTGACAGATTCCTACGAGCAGTACTTC
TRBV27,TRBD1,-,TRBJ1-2,CASSSTGGDGYTF,TGTGCCAGCAGTTCGACAGGGGGAGATGGCTACACCTTC
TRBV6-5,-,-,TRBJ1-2,CASSPKATGNYGYTF,TGTGCCAGCAGTCCAAAAGCCACAGGAAACTATGGCTACACCTTC